These 10 T cell receptor beta chains share one sample of origin, sequenced in a study of blood T cell repertoires in COVID-19 (dated by TCRdb to the early 2020s). The library was obtained by the immunoSEQ multiplex PCR assay. The source is immuneACCESS, and TCRdb retained only in-frame sequences with V and J called. Part of the clones is not carried over; for the studies checked, unresolved V genes explain less than half of this, and the remainder is unexplained. The sample includes 65,000 or so clones, with 75% to 80% observed a single time. Of the sample, 25% is held by the ten largest clones. Sequencing was carried out using peripheral blood. The source of these receptors is a human donor in a cohort sampled during active COVID-19.

Notes on this clone: The same CDR3 is also encoded by other DNA sequences in this sample. The rearrangement joins TRBV5-1 to TRBJ2-3; TRBD1 matches at 7 bases. J lost 1 base, V lost 7 bases, and 6 bases had no gene match. CDR1 and CDR2 from the germline V gene are SGHRS and YFSETQ. The CDR3 covers 14 residues. The CDR3 reads CASSRTGGTDTQYF. The CDR3 DNA reads as TGCGCCAGCTCCCGCACAGGGGGCACAGATACGCAGTATTTT.

The chain links TRBV9 to TRBJ1-6; no clear D gene. Trimming shortened V by 6 bases and J by 0 bases, and 4 bases separated the two germline ends. CDR1 SGDLS and CDR2 YYNGEE come from the germline V gene. The CDR3 totals 13 residues. For the CDR3, the DNA is TGTGCCAGCACCAACTCCTATAATTCACCCCTCCACTTT. Amino acid sequence: CASTNSYNSPLHF. Drawing the rest from reference TRBV9 and TRBJ1-6, the complete variable domain is DSGVTQTPKHLITATGQRVTLRCSPRSGDLSVYWYQQSLDQGLQFLIQYYNGEERAKGNILERFSAQQFPDLHSELNLSSLELGDSALYFCASTNSYNSPLHFGNGTRLTVT.

This clone was detected only once. This chain joins TRBV11-2 and TRBJ2-7; a possible D gene is TRBD2 (5 bases). The CDR3 runs to 19 residues. In germline, CDR1 is SGHAT, CDR2 FQNNGV. The ends were cut back, 0 bases at V and 6 bases at J, with 27 bases in the middle. The CDR3 region has the DNA TGTGCCAGCAGCTTAGAATCCCCCTTCGTAGGGCAGGCGGGCAGCGAGCAGTACTTC. As protein: CASSLESPFVGQAGSEQYF.

The V gene is TRBV6-5, the J gene TRBJ1-5; D is possibly TRBD1 (5 bases). The germline CDR1 and CDR2 sequences are MNHEY and SVGAGI. Between the trimmed V and J ends, which lost 2 bases and 6 bases, there was a span of 17 bases. This CDR3 has 16 residues. The CDR3 bases are TGTGCCAGCAGTTACGTCGACCCGGGGGATGGTCAGCCCCAGCATTTT. It translates to CASSYVDPGDGQPQHF.

The gene calls are TRBV6-5 and TRBJ2-7; the D is unclear. The CDR3 runs 11 residues. Germline V CDR1 and CDR2: MNHEY, SVGAGI. V lost 7 bases and J lost 6, with 10 bases in between. As DNA, the CDR3 is TGTGCCAGCATCCAAAACTCCGAGCAGTACTTC. This translates into CASIQNSEQYF.

The chain uses TRBV5-5 and TRBJ2-6; 10 bases line up with TRBD1. Germline CDR1 SGHKS, CDR2 YYEKEE (reference sequence). V lost 4 bases to trimming and J lost 4 bases; unmatched junction nucleotides: 14. The CDR3 consists of 19 residues. The CDR3 region has the DNA TGTGCCAGCAGCCTCTCCGGACAGGGGGGGGTAGGCGGGGCCAACGTCCTGACTTTC. Amino acids: CASSLSGQGGVGGANVLTF.

The rearrangement joins TRBV5-4 to TRBJ2-7; tentative D call: TRBD2 (5 bases). The germline gives CDR1 SGHNT, CDR2 YYREEE (reference sequence). The CDR3 runs 14 residues. V shed 5 bases and J shed 2 bases, with 14 bases lying between them. The CDR3, as DNA: TGTGCCAGCAGTTCCGGACGGAGGACCTACGAGCAGTACTTC. Residues: CASSSGRRTYEQYF.

The chain links TRBV4-1 to TRBJ2-5; TRBD1 matches 10 bases. This CDR3 spans 15 amino acids. The V and J ends lost 4 bases and 2 bases, in that order; junction bases with no gene match: 4. Germline-derived CDR1 and CDR2 are MGHRA and YSYEKL. CDR3 in amino acids: CASSRGQGLQETQYF. The CDR3 nucleotides are TGCGCCAGCAGCCGGGGACAGGGGCTTCAAGAGACCCAGTACTTC.

J is TRBJ2-1 and V is TRBV7-8; 7 bases agree with TRBD2. Germline assignment: CDR1 SGHVS and CDR2 FQNEAQ. The CDR3 spans 15 residues. With V trimmed by 4 bases and J by 7 bases, 10 bases remained unmatched. CDR3 sequence reads: CASSSLTGGENEQFF. The DNA of the CDR3 is TGTGCCAGCAGCTCCCTAACGGGAGGCGAGAATGAGCAGTTCTTC.

This sequence joins TRBV19 and TRBJ2-1; D ambiguous. The V and J ends lost 1 base and 0 bases respectively, with 7 bases between them. The V gene's germline CDR1 is LNHDA and CDR2 SQIVND (reference sequence). This CDR3 is built from 15 residues. The CDR3 loop is CASSIGGYSYNEQFF. The CDR3 coding sequence is TGTGCCAGTAGTATAGGAGGATACTCCTACAATGAGCAGTTCTTC.